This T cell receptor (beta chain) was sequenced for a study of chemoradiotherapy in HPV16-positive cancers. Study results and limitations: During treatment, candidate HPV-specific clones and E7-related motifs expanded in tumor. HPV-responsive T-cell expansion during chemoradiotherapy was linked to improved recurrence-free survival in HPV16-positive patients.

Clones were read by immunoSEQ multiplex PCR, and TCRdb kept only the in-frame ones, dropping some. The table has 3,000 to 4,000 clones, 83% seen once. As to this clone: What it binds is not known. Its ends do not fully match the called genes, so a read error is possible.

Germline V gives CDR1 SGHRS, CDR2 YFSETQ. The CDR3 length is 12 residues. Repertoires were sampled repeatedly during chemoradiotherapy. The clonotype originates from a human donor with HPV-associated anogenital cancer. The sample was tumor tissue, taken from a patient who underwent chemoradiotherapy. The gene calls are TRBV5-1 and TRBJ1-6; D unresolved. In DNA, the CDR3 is TGCGCCAGCCGGACGGACGTTTCAGCCCTCCACTTT. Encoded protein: CASRTDVSALHF.